The rows below give T cell receptor beta chains drawn from one sample of a study of monozygotic twins with cystic fibrosis. The data were produced by immunoSEQ multiplex PCR, yet TCRdb's version contains in-frame clones alone and is incomplete. The table lists around 30,000 clones, roughly 90% of them singletons, with roughly 1% in the top ten. The sample was blood. The receptor set was obtained from a girl aged 2 to 9 with cystic fibrosis. CDR3s include the opening cysteine and the closing phenylalanine or tryptophan. D genes are given only for firm matches. Expanded clones are given a class, and other clones once, few, many or no size at all.

- | - | TRBJ2-5 | TRBV5-1 | TGCGCCAGCACCCGGTCTTCCCGGCCCCGGCAAGAGACCCAGTACTTC | CASTRSSRPRQETQYF
- | TRBD1 | TRBJ1-5 | TRBV4-2 | TGTGCCAGCAGCCAAGAAGGGGGCCAGGGGGTAAATCAGCCCCAGCATTTT | CASSQEGGQGVNQPQHF
- | TRBD2 | TRBJ2-3 | TRBV9 | TGTGCCAGCAGCGTAGGGGCCCTAGCGGGGGGTAGTACAGATACGCAGTATTTT | CASSVGALAGGSTDTQYF
- | - | TRBJ2-7 | TRBV14 | TGTGCCAGCAGCAAAGGGGCAAACTACGAGCAGTACTTC | CASSKGANYEQYF
- | - | TRBJ2-1 | TRBV10-3 | TGTGCCATCAGTGACCCTATCCAGGGGACCACTGAGCAGTTCTTC | CAISDPIQGTTEQFF
- | TRBD1 | TRBJ1-2 | TRBV18 | TGTGCCAGCTCACCAGCCCAGGGACAGGGGGCTCTTGGCTACACCTTC | CASSPAQGQGALGYTF
- | - | TRBJ2-7 | TRBV2 | TGTGCCAGCAGTGGGGACGAGCAGTACTTC | CASSGDEQYF
once | - | TRBJ1-5 | TRBV7-9 | TGTGCCAGCAGCTTAGTTAGCAATCAGCCCCAGCATTTT | CASSLVSNQPQHF
- | TRBD1 | TRBJ1-6 | TRBV29-1 | TGCAGCGTTGAAGACAGGGACAGGGGGCATCGCTATAATTCACCCCTCCACTTT | CSVEDRDRGHRYNSPLHF
- | TRBD2 | TRBJ2-7 | TRBV7-2 | TGTGCCAGCAGCTCTAGACTAGCGGGAGTGTCTATCGAGCAGTACTTC | CASSSRLAGVSIEQYF
- | TRBD2 | TRBJ2-2 | TRBV28 | TGTGCCAGCAGTGTAGCGGGAGGCGGGACCGGGGAGCTGTTTTTT | CASSVAGGGTGELFF
- | TRBD1 | TRBJ2-7 | TRBV10-3 | TGTGCCATCAGCCCGACAGGGCGCTCCTACGAGCAGTACTTC | CAISPTGRSYEQYF
- | - | TRBJ2-1 | TRBV7-2 | TGTGCCAGCAGCTTAGGGAGGGTTGGCTCCTACAATGAGCAGTTCTTC | CASSLGRVGSYNEQFF
- | - | TRBJ1-1 | TRBV7-9 | TGTGCCAGCAGCTTAGGTACGGGAGGCCGGATGAACACTGAAGCTTTCTTT | CASSLGTGGRMNTEAFF
- | - | TRBJ2-5 | TRBV7-2 | TGTGCCAGCAGCTCCCTCTTGGTAGAGACCCAGTACTTC | CASSSLLVETQYF
once | - | TRBJ2-3 | TRBV5-4 | TGTGCCAGCAGCATCCCCTCTAGAAGAAGCGCAGATACGCAGTATTTT | CASSIPSRRSADTQYF
- | - | TRBJ2-7 | TRBV13 | TGTGCCAGCAGCTTAGGCCGGGACTCGACCTACGAGCAGTACTTC | CASSLGRDSTYEQYF
- | - | TRBJ1-2 | TRBV7-9 | TGTGCCAGCAGCTTAGGAGGGGATGGCTACACCTTC | CASSLGGDGYTF
- | - | TRBJ1-2 | TRBV19 | TGTGCCAGTAGTATCGCCGGGACGAGGGCTCGCTACACCTTC | CASSIAGTRARYTF
- | TRBD1 | TRBJ1-2 | TRBV12-5 | TGTGCTAGTGGTTTGGCGCGACAGGGAGATGGCTACACCTTC | CASGLARQGDGYTF
- | TRBD2 | TRBJ2-3 | TRBV13 | TGTGCCAGCAGCTTTCTCGCGGGAGCCACAGATACGCAGTATTTT | CASSFLAGATDTQYF
- | TRBD2 | TRBJ2-7 | TRBV19 | TGTGCCAGTAGTATACTAGCGGGAGCTTCCTCCTACGAGCAGTACTTC | CASSILAGASSYEQYF
- | TRBD2 | TRBJ2-2 | TRBV27 | TGTGCCAGCAGTTTCTTGCTAGCGGGAACCGGGGAGCTGTTTTTT | CASSFLLAGTGELFF
- | - | TRBJ2-7 | TRBV5-1 | TGCGCCAGCAGCTTGATCGGGGGTAGGGATCTGGACGAGCAGTACTTC | CASSLIGGRDLDEQYF
- | - | TRBJ1-5 | TRBV4-3 | TGCGCCAGCAGCCAAGATCTAAACAGGGACCAGCCCCAGCATTTT | CASSQDLNRDQPQHF
- | TRBD2 | TRBJ2-1 | TRBV5-1 | TGCGCCAGCAGCCCTGGACTAGCGGGGGGGCCTGGCAATGAGCAGTTCTTC | CASSPGLAGGPGNEQFF
- | TRBD1 | TRBJ2-3 | TRBV29-1 | TGCAGCGTCGACAGGGGATCTAGCACAGATACGCAGTATTTT | CSVDRGSSTDTQYF
- | TRBD1 | TRBJ1-5 | TRBV5-6 | TGTGCCAGCAGCTTGACAGGGGCCCCTTCGGACAATCAGCCCCAGCATTTT | CASSLTGAPSDNQPQHF
- | TRBD1 | TRBJ2-7 | TRBV27 | TGTGCCAGCAGTAGGGACAGAACCTACGAGCAGTACTTC | CASSRDRTYEQYF
- | - | TRBJ1-1 | TRBV4-1 | TGCGCCAGCAGCCAGGTCGGGCACTTTGGAGCTTTCTTT | CASSQVGHFGAFF
- | TRBD1 | TRBJ2-3 | TRBV15 | TGTGCCACCAGCAGGTTAGACAGGGAGACAGATACGCAGTATTTT | CATSRLDRETDTQYF
- | - | TRBJ1-4 | TRBV9 | TGTGCCAGCAGCGTAGCGCCGTGGAGTGAAAAACTGTTTTTT | CASSVAPWSEKLFF
- | - | TRBJ1-1 | TRBV19 | TGTGCCAGTACCCCAGCTTACCCTGGCACTGAAGCTTTCTTT | CASTPAYPGTEAFF
- | - | TRBJ1-1 | TRBV19 | TGTGCCAGTAGGACAATGGAAGGGACTTACACTGAAGCTTTCTTT | CASRTMEGTYTEAFF
- | - | TRBJ2-7 | TRBV6-1 | TGTGCCAGCAGTGAAGCACAGATCTCCTACGAGCAGTACTTC | CASSEAQISYEQYF
- | - | TRBJ2-1 | TRBV20-1 | TGCAGTGCTAGAGGAGGCAATGAGCAGTTCTTC | CSARGGNEQFF
once | - | TRBJ1-1 | TRBV6-6 | TGTGCCAGCACGAGGGAATTGGGGGGAAACACTGAAGCTTTCTTT | CASTRELGGNTEAFF
- | - | TRBJ2-5 | TRBV5-6 | TGTGCCAGCAGCTTGGCCCAACCTGGATCCTCCCAGTACTTC | CASSLAQPGSSQYF
- | TRBD1 | TRBJ1-2 | TRBV6-6 | TGTGCCATATCACGCCGGGACAGGGTTGGCTACACCTTC | CAISRRDRVGYTF
- | - | TRBJ2-1 | TRBV7-8 | TGTGCCAGCAGCTTAGATAGGTGGGGATACAATGAGCAGTTCTTC | CASSLDRWGYNEQFF
- | - | TRBJ2-7 | TRBV6-5 | TGTGCCAGCAGATCCCAAAGCAACGAGCAGTACTTC | CASRSQSNEQYF
- | - | TRBJ2-3 | TRBV5-1 | TGCGCCAGCAGCTTACTAGAGACCACGGGGGATACGCAGTATTTT | CASSLLETTGDTQYF
- | - | TRBJ1-3 | TRBV5-6 | TGTGCCAGCAGCTTGGCGAACGGAAACACCATATATTTT | CASSLANGNTIYF
- | - | TRBJ2-3 | TRBV9 | TGTGCCAGCAGCGTAGCCGGGAACACAGATACGCAGTATTTT | CASSVAGNTDTQYF
once | - | TRBJ1-5 | TRBV19 | TGTGCCAGTAGTATATCCCCCAATCAGCCCCAGCATTTT | CASSISPNQPQHF
- | - | TRBJ2-5 | TRBV5-6 | TGTGCCAGCAGCCGACGAACCGTCCTCCAAGAGACCCAGTACTTC | CASSRRTVLQETQYF
- | - | TRBJ1-5 | TRBV28 | TGTGCCAGCAGTCCCTTGCCGGGCAATCAGCCCCAGCATTTT | CASSPLPGNQPQHF
- | - | TRBJ2-7 | TRBV14 | TGTGCCAGCAGCCAAGGACGACTACCCTACGAGCAGTACTTC | CASSQGRLPYEQYF
- | TRBD2 | TRBJ2-5 | TRBV5-6 | TGTGCCAGCAGCCTGACTAGCGGGAACACTCAGTACTTC | CASSLTSGNTQYF
- | TRBD1 | TRBJ1-1 | TRBV6-1 | TGTGCCAGCAGTGAATCCCCGACAGGGGGGACTGAAGCTTTCTTT | CASSESPTGGTEAFF
- | - | TRBJ2-7 | TRBV7-8 | TGTGCCAGCAGTACCCACCAGGGTCCTTCCTACGAGCAGTACTTC | CASSTHQGPSYEQYF
- | TRBD1 | TRBJ2-2 | TRBV7-2 | TGTGCCAGCAGCTTGGCTGGGACAGGCAGCAGGGAGCTGTTTTTT | CASSLAGTGSRELFF
- | - | TRBJ1-1 | TRBV4-2 | TGTGCCAGCAGGGGAGGGAACACTGAAGCTTTCTTT | CASRGGNTEAFF
- | TRBD2 | TRBJ2-5 | TRBV7-9 | TGTGCCAGCAGCCCCGCTGCCAGCGGGGGGGTGGAGACCCAGTACTTC | CASSPAASGGVETQYF
- | - | TRBJ1-2 | TRBV15 | TGTGCCACCAGCCCCGGGACTAACTATGGCTACACCTTC | CATSPGTNYGYTF
- | TRBD2 | TRBJ2-2 | TRBV28 | TGTGCCAGCAGATACAGACCGGGACTAGCGGAGAAAGGCACCGGGGAGCTGTTTTTT | CASRYRPGLAEKGTGELFF